Listed below are T cell receptor beta chains from one sample, sequenced in a study of untreated major depressive disorder. Some clones are missing from TCRdb's copy, which holds only in-frame ones; the method was immunoSEQ multiplex PCR. The sample lists under 30,000 clones; about 91% were seen once. Source material: CD4+ T cells from PBMCs. The receptor set was obtained from a woman in her twenties or thirties with major depressive disorder. Each CDR3 is given with its conserved first and last residue. Fields, in order: D gene, clone size, J gene, V gene, CDR3 DNA, CDR3 protein. The D gene is left open where the match is weak. Clone sizes are given selectively: once, few, many, or a class where the clone is expanded.

d_gene: TRBD1
abundance: .
j_gene: TRBJ2-7
v_gene: TRBV28
CDR3nt: TGTGCCAGCAGCCAGCCGGGACAGGGCTCCTACGAGCAGTACTTC
CDR3aa: CASSQPGQGSYEQYF

d_gene: TRBD1
abundance: .
j_gene: TRBJ2-5
v_gene: TRBV7-7
CDR3nt: TGTGCTAGCAGCCGGGACAGGGTAGGAGAGACCCAGTACTTC
CDR3aa: CASSRDRVGETQYF

d_gene: .
abundance: .
j_gene: TRBJ2-7
v_gene: TRBV7-6
CDR3nt: TGTGCCAGCAGCTTATGGCAGGGCCACGAGCAGTACTTC
CDR3aa: CASSLWQGHEQYF

d_gene: .
abundance: .
j_gene: TRBJ2-3
v_gene: TRBV18
CDR3nt: TGTGCCAGCTCACCCCGACAAGTGACTAGCACAGATACGCAGTATTTT
CDR3aa: CASSPRQVTSTDTQYF

d_gene: .
abundance: once
j_gene: TRBJ2-7
v_gene: TRBV10-1
CDR3nt: TGCGCCACCCGGACAGCGTCCCCCTACGAGCAGTACTTC
CDR3aa: CATRTASPYEQYF

d_gene: TRBD2
abundance: .
j_gene: TRBJ2-1
v_gene: TRBV2
CDR3nt: TGTGCCAGCAAGGGTCAGGGCGGTGGACTAGCGTCTTGGGGTGAGCAGTTCTTC
CDR3aa: CASKGQGGGLASWGEQFF

d_gene: .
abundance: .
j_gene: TRBJ2-3
v_gene: TRBV9
CDR3nt: TGTGCCAGCAGCGTCCCAGGCACAGATACGCAGTATTTT
CDR3aa: CASSVPGTDTQYF

d_gene: .
abundance: .
j_gene: TRBJ1-3
v_gene: TRBV18
CDR3nt: TGTGCCAGCTCACCAGACGAGGGCCCTGGAAACACCATATATTTT
CDR3aa: CASSPDEGPGNTIYF

d_gene: TRBD2
abundance: .
j_gene: TRBJ2-1
v_gene: TRBV4-2
CDR3nt: TGTGCCAGCAGCCAAGATTGGGCTAGCGGGGGGCCCTTGAGGAATGAGCAGTTCTTC
CDR3aa: CASSQDWASGGPLRNEQFF

d_gene: .
abundance: .
j_gene: TRBJ2-1
v_gene: TRBV5-1
CDR3nt: TGCGCCAGCAGCTCCGAAACCTACAATGAGCAGTTCTTC
CDR3aa: CASSSETYNEQFF

d_gene: TRBD1
abundance: .
j_gene: TRBJ2-1
v_gene: TRBV10-3
CDR3nt: TGTGCCATCAGTGATATGGTAGGACAGGCCTACAATGAGCAGTTCTTC
CDR3aa: CAISDMVGQAYNEQFF

d_gene: .
abundance: .
j_gene: TRBJ2-7
v_gene: TRBV6-6
CDR3nt: TGTGCCAGCAGTTACTCTCGGGACGGAACCTACGAGCAGTACTTC
CDR3aa: CASSYSRDGTYEQYF

d_gene: .
abundance: once
j_gene: TRBJ2-7
v_gene: TRBV10-3
CDR3nt: TGTGCCATCAGTCATCTGGGGGGCGATGAGCAGTACTTC
CDR3aa: CAISHLGGDEQYF

d_gene: .
abundance: .
j_gene: TRBJ2-5
v_gene: TRBV18
CDR3nt: TGTGCCAGCTCACGAGGGCAAGAGACCCAGTACTTC
CDR3aa: CASSRGQETQYF

d_gene: .
abundance: .
j_gene: TRBJ2-3
v_gene: TRBV6-6
CDR3nt: TGTGCCAGCAGTCAACTCTGGGACCCCCGGGAATCGCAGTATTTT
CDR3aa: CASSQLWDPRESQYF

d_gene: .
abundance: .
j_gene: TRBJ2-3
v_gene: TRBV4-3
CDR3nt: TGCGCCAGCAGCCAAGTGCTAGCTAGGAATACGCAGTATTTT
CDR3aa: CASSQVLARNTQYF

d_gene: TRBD2
abundance: .
j_gene: TRBJ2-7
v_gene: TRBV7-2
CDR3nt: TGTGCCAGCAGCTTAGAGAGCGGGAGATCCTACGAGCAGTACTTC
CDR3aa: CASSLESGRSYEQYF

d_gene: .
abundance: .
j_gene: TRBJ1-2
v_gene: TRBV19
CDR3nt: TGTGCCAGTAGTAGACCCGGCCGCCAGGGAGGAAACTATGGCTACACCTTC
CDR3aa: CASSRPGRQGGNYGYTF

d_gene: .
abundance: .
j_gene: TRBJ2-7
v_gene: TRBV11-2
CDR3nt: TGTGCCAGCAGCCTCTCACAGGGAAGCTCCTACGAGCAGTACTTC
CDR3aa: CASSLSQGSSYEQYF

d_gene: .
abundance: .
j_gene: TRBJ2-7
v_gene: TRBV6-6
CDR3nt: TGTGCCAGCAGCTACGAAACCGATTCGTACGAGCAGTATTTC
CDR3aa: CASSYETDSYEQYF

d_gene: .
abundance: .
j_gene: TRBJ1-2
v_gene: TRBV4-2
CDR3nt: TGTGCCAGCAGCCGGACTAGTGGGGGCTCCGCATATGGCTACACCTTC
CDR3aa: CASSRTSGGSAYGYTF

d_gene: TRBD1
abundance: .
j_gene: TRBJ1-2
v_gene: TRBV2
CDR3nt: TGTGCCAGCAGAGGACAGGGTTCTCCGATCTACACCTTC
CDR3aa: CASRGQGSPIYTF

d_gene: .
abundance: .
j_gene: TRBJ1-5
v_gene: TRBV7-2
CDR3nt: TGTGCCAGCAGCTTAGTCCAGGGTGGGAATCAGCCCCAGCATTTT
CDR3aa: CASSLVQGGNQPQHF

d_gene: TRBD2
abundance: .
j_gene: TRBJ2-1
v_gene: TRBV6-5
CDR3nt: TGTGCCAGCAGTTACTCGGGGCTAGCGGGGTACAATGAGCAGTTCTTC
CDR3aa: CASSYSGLAGYNEQFF